This entry lists 3 T cell receptor beta chains sequenced from one sample in a study of blood T cell repertoires in COVID-19. Libraries were prepared by immunoSEQ multiplex PCR; TCRdb keeps only in-frame clonotypes and omits some of them. The sample lists 130,000 to 150,000 clones; roughly 83% were seen once. Source material: PBMCs or T cells enriched from blood (not recorded which). The receptor set was obtained from a man over 45 who had recovered from COVID-19.

The chain is built from TRBV6-5 and TRBJ2-1; TRBD1 matches at 10 bases. V shed 6 bases, J shed 4 bases, and the junction held 3 bases outside the gene matches. The germline V gene encodes CDR1 MNHEY and CDR2 SVGAGI. The CDR3 is 14 residues long. The CDR3: CASREDRGYNEQFF. CDR3 nucleotides: TGTGCCAGCAGAGAGGACAGGGGGTACAATGAGCAGTTCTTC.

This clone was counted once. This sequence joins TRBV4-2 and TRBJ1-6, with 8 bases lining up with TRBD1. The CDR3 spans 15 residues. CDR1 and CDR2 (germline): LGHNA, YNFKEQ. J was trimmed by 8 bases and V by 2 bases; bases with no gene match: 5. This CDR3 is CASSQLGQGDSPLHF. CDR3 DNA: TGTGCCAGCAGCCAACTCGGACAGGGTGATTCACCCCTCCACTTT.

The chain has TRBV9 and TRBJ1-2; D remains unclear. The V end lost 0 bases, the J end lost 3 bases, and 6 bases lay between the germline ends. Germline lookup yields CDR1 SGDLS and CDR2 YYNGEE. The CDR3 is 13 residues long. Here the CDR3 reads CASSVDRDYGYTF. CDR3 in DNA: TGTGCCAGCAGCGTAGACAGAGACTATGGCTACACCTTC.